This TCR beta chain was observed in a study of glioma-infiltrating T cells after dendritic cell vaccination. Study context: Glioblastoma patients came from Phase I and II dendritic cell vaccination trials. Dendritic cell vaccine was injected intradermally three times, biweekly. General observations from the study: No direct clonality-survival link was found; a diverse polyclonal response may matter.

Only one count was recorded for this clone. The antigen remains unidentified. Profiled with immunoSEQ multiplex PCR; TCRdb holds only in-frame clones, not every one. The table includes 80,000 to 100,000 clones, roughly 80% detected once. Time point defined: after dendritic cell vaccination, including at tumor progression/relapse. The V segment lost 2 bases and the J segment 7 bases; nucleotides outside the gene matches: 5. Per germline, CDR1 SGHAT and CDR2 FQNNGV. The CDR3 is 15 residues long. This specimen consisted of blood, obtained after dendritic cell vaccination. This receptor was identified in a human donor with glioblastoma. The rearrangement links TRBV11-2 to TRBJ2-1; TRBD2 matches 10 bases. Here the CDR3 DNA reads TGTGCCAGCAGCTTACCGAGCGGGAGGGTTAATGAGCAGTTCTTC. Encoded protein: CASSLPSGRVNEQFF.